This T cell receptor (beta chain) was profiled in a study of T cells after yellow fever vaccination. Study-wide results and caveats: Boosting was followed by the reappearance of most primary-vaccination clones (roughly 95% CD4, under 90% CD8). Clonotypes appearing in both CD4 and CD8 compartments existed, and their share was small.

Concerning this clonotype: Its matching antigen is unknown.

Trimming at V came to 0 bases and at J to 9 bases, leaving 5 bases not matched to a gene. Germline V gene data show CDR1 as MNHEY and CDR2 as SVGAGI. The CDR3 totals 16 residues. Conversion of TCR transcripts into cDNA relied on 5'RACE template switching, which added a universal primer site and UMIs. Via MiXCR, TCRdb re-called the 5' RACE reads, giving one row per CDR3 protein. The repertoire includes some 300,000 distinct CDR3 sequences, 8.5% to 10% of them detected once, and about 3% sits in the top ten. The V gene is TRBV6-5, the J gene TRBJ2-1; 13 positions match TRBD2. The sequence came from a man aged 18 to 35 who received the YFV17D yellow fever vaccine. The source material was CD4+ T cells sorted from PBMCs, sampled 5 days after the yellow fever booster vaccination. This chain's CDR3 is CASSYSWTSGGTEQFF. The CDR3 DNA reads as TGTGCCAGCAGTTACTCCTGGACTAGCGGGGGCACTGAGCAGTTCTTC.